This entry lists 3 T cell receptor beta chains sequenced from one sample in a study of shared clonotypes between healthy human individuals. Data came from immunoSEQ multiplex PCR; TCRdb stores just in-frame clones and leaves some out. The sample includes some 1.5 million clones, around 97% of them seen just once. The sequenced sample consisted of naive CD4+ T cells sorted from blood. Subset specified: CD45RA+ positively selected. The source of these receptors is a man aged 30 to 45 in good health.

Worth noting for this clone: The same CDR3 can be traced to other DNA sequences in this sample. The chain combines TRBV5-1 with TRBJ1-2, with D unclear. V lost 0 bases, J lost 2 bases, and 8 bases lay in between. Germline CDR1 is SGHRS and CDR2 is YFSETQ. This CDR3 is built from 14 residues. The CDR3 here is CASSLVPGNYGYTF. In nucleotides, the CDR3 is TGCGCCAGCAGCTTGGTGCCCGGGAACTATGGCTACACCTTC.

The chain links TRBV11-2 to TRBJ1-5, with D uncertain. The CDR3 has 13 amino acids. Trimming left V 0 bases short and J 6 bases short, with 6 bases between. Germline V gene data show CDR1 as SGHAT and CDR2 as FQNNGV. Written as DNA, the CDR3 is TGTGCCAGCAGCTTAGATCAGAGTCAGCCCCAGCATTTT. Protein sequence: CASSLDQSQPQHF.

This clone was detected a few times. The chain combines TRBV28 with TRBJ1-5; D is perhaps TRBD1 (6 bases). The ends were cut back, 3 bases at V and 0 bases at J, with 12 bases in the middle. The CDR3 length is 16 residues. Looked up from germline, CDR1 is MDHEN and CDR2 is SYDVKM. The CDR3 here is CASSLGAAYSNQPQHF. CDR3 bases: TGTGCCAGCAGTTTGGGGGCAGCTTATAGCAATCAGCCCCAGCATTTT. Together with reference TRBV28 and TRBJ1-5, the CDR3 gives the full variable domain: DVKVTQSSRYLVKRTGEKVFLECVQDMDHENMFWYRQDPGLGLRLIYFSYDVKMKEKGDIPEGYSVSREKKERFSLILESASTNQTSMYLCASSLGAAYSNQPQHFGDGTRLSIL.